The 27 T cell receptor beta chains reported below all come from one sample, sequenced in a study of cytomegalovirus exposure and HLA in healthy donors. TCRdb's copy holds only in-frame clones and misses some; the assay was immunoSEQ multiplex PCR. The sample holds hundreds of thousands of clones, approximately 84% seen once. The sequenced sample consisted of PBMCs. Every receptor here comes from a man between 18 and 29 years old in good health and CMV-seropositive.

This sequence joins TRBV27 and TRBJ2-7; D ambiguous. Trimming left V 2 bases short and J 3 bases short, with 17 bases between. CDR1 and CDR2 from the germline V gene are MNHEY and SMNVEV (reference sequence). This CDR3 spans 16 amino acids. The CDR3 is CASSLVTGPPLYEQYF. CDR3 in DNA: TGTGCCAGCAGTTTAGTGACTGGGCCACCTCTCTACGAGCAGTACTTC.

The gene calls are TRBV2 and TRBJ2-1, with D tentatively TRBD1 (6 bases). V lost 9 bases to trimming and J lost 0 bases, with 12 bases between them. The CDR3 loop spans 14 amino acids. The germline CDR1 and CDR2 sequences are SNHLY and FYNNEI. CDR3 sequence reads: CASKPQGSYNEQFF. The CDR3 DNA follows: TGTGCCAGTAAGCCACAGGGCTCCTACAATGAGCAGTTCTTC.

V and J are TRBV30 and TRBJ2-7; D call uncertain. V was trimmed by 4 bases and J by 0 bases, leaving 13 bases between them. CDR1 GTSNPN and CDR2 SVGIG come from the germline V gene (reference sequence). This CDR3 region has 14 residues. CDR3 residues: CAWIPDGLSYEQYF. CDR3 nucleotides: TGTGCCTGGATCCCGGACGGCCTCTCCTACGAGCAGTACTTC.

The chain is built from TRBV30 and TRBJ2-1; maybe TRBD2 (6 bases). The CDR3 has 13 amino acids. CDR1 GTSNPN and CDR2 SVGIG come from the germline V gene (reference sequence). The germline V and J ends were trimmed by 4 bases and 5 bases, with 12 bases remaining between them. Here the CDR3 reads CAWIPSADNEQFF. The CDR3 DNA reads TGTGCCTGGATCCCTAGCGCGGACAATGAGCAGTTCTTC.

This rearrangement joins TRBV28 to TRBJ1-2, with TRBD1 as a possible D gene (5 bases). Germline values: CDR1 MDHEN, CDR2 SYDVKM. V lost 10 bases and J lost 4, with 13 bases in between. This CDR3 is 12 amino acids long. For the CDR3, the DNA is TGTGCCAACTATGACAGTTCCTATGGCTACACCTTC. This sequence encodes CANYDSSYGYTF.

The rearrangement links TRBV4-1 to TRBJ1-5, with a weak D call TRBD1 (5 bases). From germline, CDR1 is MGHRA and CDR2 YSYEKL. The CDR3 has 17 amino acids. V was pared by 0 bases and J by 7 bases, with 19 bases between. The CDR3 sequence is CASSQEEVRDSMQPQHF. CDR3 in DNA: TGCGCCAGCAGCCAAGAAGAGGTCAGGGATTCAATGCAGCCCCAGCATTTT.

The chain couples TRBV19 to TRBJ2-7, with D possibly matching TRBD1 (6 bases). This CDR3 spans 13 amino acids. V dropped 3 bases and J dropped 6 bases, with 12 bases sitting between them. The germline V gene encodes CDR1 LNHDA and CDR2 SQIVND (reference sequence). The CDR3 nucleotides are TGTGCCAGTAGTATTTATCAGGGGTTCGAGCAGTACTTC. Amino acids: CASSIYQGFEQYF.

As for this clone: Other DNA sequences within the sample encode an identical CDR3. This chain links TRBV7-9 with TRBJ2-1; no reliable D call. The V end lost 1 base, the J end lost 10 bases, and 5 bases lay between the germline ends. Germline V gives CDR1 SEHNR, CDR2 FQNEAQ (reference sequence). The length of the CDR3 is 11 residues. CDR3 sequence reads: CASSLGREQFF. The CDR3 DNA reads TGTGCCAGCAGCTTAGGCAGGGAGCAGTTCTTC.

The rearrangement links TRBV30 to TRBJ2-5; D is tentatively TRBD1 or TRBD2 (6 bases each). The ends were cut back, 0 bases at V and 5 bases at J, with 10 bases in the middle. Germline-derived CDR1 and CDR2 are GTSNPN and SVGIG (reference sequence). The CDR3 consists of 13 residues. The CDR3 region is CAWSVQGGETQYF. The CDR3 bases are TGTGCCTGGAGTGTACAAGGGGGGGAGACCCAGTACTTC.

This sequence joins TRBV6-6 and TRBJ1-2, with a tentative D call TRBD1 (5 bases). There are 14 residues in the CDR3. Trimming took off 2 bases at V and 6 bases at J, with 13 bases between the two ends. The germline V gene encodes CDR1 MNHNY and CDR2 SVGAGI (reference sequence). The CDR3 DNA reads as TGTGCCAGCAGTTACGCAGGGAGGGAGGATGGCTACACCTTC. It yields the protein CASSYAGREDGYTF.

The J gene is TRBJ1-1, the V gene TRBV19; D unresolved. Germline V gene lookup returns CDR1 LNHDA and CDR2 SQIVND (reference sequence). V dropped 3 bases and J dropped 7 bases, with 12 bases sitting between them. This CDR3 is built from 13 residues. The chain's CDR3 is CASSIVIRNEAFF. CDR3 nucleotides: TGTGCCAGTAGTATCGTAATACGTAATGAAGCTTTCTTT. The whole variable domain, filled in from reference TRBV19 and TRBJ1-1, reads DGGITQSPKYLFRKEGQNVTLSCEQNLNHDAMYWYRQDPGQGLRLIYYSQIVNDFQKGDIAEGYSVSREKKESFPLTVTSAQKNPTAFYLCASSIVIRNEAFFGQGTRLTVV.

The chain is built from TRBV14 and TRBJ1-1; TRBD1 aligns across 7 bases. Looked up from germline, CDR1 is SGHDN and CDR2 is FVKESK. The CDR3 spans 16 residues. V lost 4 bases, J lost 0 bases, and 8 bases stayed unmatched. The CDR3 sequence is CASSPYPRGLNTEAFF. CDR3 DNA: TGTGCCAGCAGCCCGTACCCGAGGGGGCTGAACACTGAAGCTTTCTTT.

The V and J genes are TRBV2 and TRBJ1-2; a weak D match, TRBD1 (6 bases). V was clipped by 2 bases and J by 4 bases, with 20 bases between them. Per the germline V gene, CDR1 is SNHLY and CDR2 is FYNNEI. The CDR3 runs to 17 residues. CDR3 residues: CASSENSFQGSSYGYTF. In DNA form, the CDR3 reads TGTGCCAGCAGTGAAAATAGCTTCCAGGGGTCCTCCTATGGCTACACCTTC.

This clone was found once. The CDR3 DNA is TGTGCCAGCAGTTCACAGGGGGCCGCCAAAAACATTCAGTACTTC. This gives the protein CASSSQGAAKNIQYF. This chain connects TRBV5-6 to TRBJ2-4; 9 positions match TRBD1. The J segment lost 1 base and the V segment lost 5 bases, leaving 4 bases of the junction unmatched. This CDR3 comprises 15 residues. Germline CDR1 SGHDT, CDR2 YYEEEE.

The chain links TRBV7-2 to TRBJ2-1; the D is unclear. Germline V gene lookup returns CDR1 SGHTA and CDR2 FQGNSA. V shed 2 bases and J shed 0 bases, with 8 bases lying between them. The CDR3 consists of 15 residues. In DNA form, the CDR3 reads TGTGCCAGCAGCTTAATACAGAGCTCCTACAATGAGCAGTTCTTC. It encodes CASSLIQSSYNEQFF.

V is TRBV5-1 and J is TRBJ1-4; D is uncertain. CDR3 size: 15 residues. Germline V gene lookup returns CDR1 SGHRS and CDR2 YFSETQ. V was shortened by 4 bases and J by 0 bases, with 10 bases between the two germline ends. The CDR3 reads CASSPGLATNEKLFF. The CDR3 bases are TGCGCCAGCAGCCCCGGCCTTGCAACTAATGAAAAACTGTTTTTT.

V gene TRBV7-9 combines with J gene TRBJ2-7, with 7 bases that match TRBD1. Germline V CDR1 and CDR2: SEHNR, FQNEAQ (reference sequence). J was trimmed by 0 bases and V by 8 bases; bases with no gene match: 4. The CDR3 contains 13 residues. CDR3 nucleotide sequence: TGTGCCAGCCAGGACAGGACCTCCTACGAGCAGTACTTC. It yields the protein CASQDRTSYEQYF. The whole variable domain, filled in from reference TRBV7-9 and TRBJ2-7, reads DTGVSQNPRHKITKRGQNVTFRCDPISEHNRLYWYRQTLGQGPEFLTYFQNEAQLEKSRLLSDRFSAERPKGSFSTLEIQRTEQGDSAMYLCASQDRTSYEQYFGPGTRLTVT.

CDR3 in amino acids: CASISLGETQYF. In DNA form, the CDR3 reads TGTGCCAGCATTTCATTGGGAGAGACCCAGTACTTC. V gene TRBV6-1 combines with J gene TRBJ2-5, with unresolved D. This CDR3 comprises 12 residues. Trimming shortened V by 7 bases and J by 4 bases, and 10 bases separated the two germline ends. Germline V lookup: CDR1 MNHNS, CDR2 SASEGT.

The chain carries TRBV4-3 and TRBJ2-3; 8 nucleotides match TRBD1. Per the germline V gene, CDR1 is LGHNA and CDR2 is YSLEER. The junction had 7 bases not matched to a gene; V was cut back by 0 bases and J by 5 bases. The CDR3 length is 16 residues. CDR3 protein: CASSQDPARGRDTQYF. The CDR3 coding sequence is TGCGCCAGCAGCCAAGATCCGGCCAGGGGGCGAGATACGCAGTATTTT.

The CDR3 loop is CASREGPMNTEAFF. The CDR3 coding sequence is TGTGCCAGCAGGGAGGGACCGATGAACACTGAAGCTTTCTTT. This chain links TRBV2 with TRBJ1-1, with a possible D match to TRBD1 (5 bases). Trimming left V 6 bases short and J 0 bases short, with 11 bases between. Germline CDR1 is SNHLY and CDR2 is FYNNEI. The CDR3 runs to 14 residues.

With regard to this clone: One end of the junction varies from germline; a read error may be responsible. The CDR3 protein is CASSLGAGLLGRF. The DNA for the CDR3 is TGTGCCAGCAGCTTGGGGGCGGGACTTCTAGGTCGTTTT. The chain employs TRBV5-6 and TRBJ2-3; possible D gene TRBD2, 6 bases. Germline V CDR1 and CDR2: SGHDT, YYEEEE. This CDR3 has 13 amino acids.

This rearrangement joins TRBV2 to TRBJ1-1; D uncertain. The V gene lost 0 bases and the J gene lost 1 base, with 9 bases spanning the gap. Germline loops: CDR1 SNHLY, CDR2 FYNNEI. The CDR3 totals 15 residues. Here the CDR3 reads CASSEADTRNTEAFF. CDR3 nucleotide sequence: TGTGCCAGCAGTGAAGCCGATACAAGGAACACTGAAGCTTTCTTT. The full variable domain, rest sourced from reference TRBV2 and TRBJ1-1, is EPEVTQTPSHQVTQMGQEVILRCVPISNHLYFYWYRQILGQKVEFLVSFYNNEISEKSEIFDDQFSVERPDGSNFTLKIRSTKLEDSAMYFCASSEADTRNTEAFFGQGTRLTVV.

J is TRBJ2-5 and V is TRBV9, with TRBD1 as a possible D gene (6 bases). Germline-derived CDR1 and CDR2 are SGDLS and YYNGEE. CDR3 length: 15 amino acids. V was pared by 3 bases and J by 2 bases, with 14 bases between. The CDR3 DNA reads TGTGCCAGCAGCGGGACCGGGACACGGCAAGAGACCCAGTACTTC. Translating it yields CASSGTGTRQETQYF.

This clone occurred once. The chain combines TRBV2 with TRBJ2-1; no reliable D call. The CDR3 length is 14 residues. The V gene lost 2 bases and the J gene lost 4 bases, with 9 bases spanning the gap. Germline V gene lookup returns CDR1 SNHLY and CDR2 FYNNEI. DNA for the CDR3: TGTGCCAGCAGTGAACGCGGATTTTACAATGAGCAGTTCTTC. The encoded protein is CASSERGFYNEQFF.

This chain uses TRBV6-6 with TRBJ1-1, with D possibly TRBD1 on 6 matching bases. The CDR3 has 15 amino acids. V shed 2 bases and J shed 10 bases, with 20 bases lying between them. The germline V gene encodes CDR1 MNHNY and CDR2 SVGAGI (reference sequence). In nucleotides, the CDR3 is TGTGCCAGCAGTTACCTTGGGCAGGGGCGAATAATAGCTTTCTTT. Its protein is CASSYLGQGRIIAFF.

The chain combines TRBV15 with TRBJ1-5; 8 bases agree with TRBD1. Germline V gives CDR1 LNHNV, CDR2 YYDKDF (reference sequence). The CDR3 loop spans 15 amino acids. V gave up 3 bases and J gave up 1 base; unmatched junction bases: 2. CDR3 residues: CATSRGQVSNQPQHF. As DNA, the CDR3 is TGTGCCACCAGCAGGGGACAGGTCAGCAATCAGCCCCAGCATTTT.

The chain combines TRBV5-6 with TRBJ2-7; D is unresolved. With 0 bases removed from V and 3 bases from J, the gap between germline ends came to 10 bases. From germline, CDR1 is SGHDT and CDR2 YYEEEE. The CDR3 totals 14 residues. Here the CDR3 DNA reads TGTGCCAGCAGCTTGGGGGTGGGGAACTACGAGCAGTACTTC. It yields the protein CASSLGVGNYEQYF.